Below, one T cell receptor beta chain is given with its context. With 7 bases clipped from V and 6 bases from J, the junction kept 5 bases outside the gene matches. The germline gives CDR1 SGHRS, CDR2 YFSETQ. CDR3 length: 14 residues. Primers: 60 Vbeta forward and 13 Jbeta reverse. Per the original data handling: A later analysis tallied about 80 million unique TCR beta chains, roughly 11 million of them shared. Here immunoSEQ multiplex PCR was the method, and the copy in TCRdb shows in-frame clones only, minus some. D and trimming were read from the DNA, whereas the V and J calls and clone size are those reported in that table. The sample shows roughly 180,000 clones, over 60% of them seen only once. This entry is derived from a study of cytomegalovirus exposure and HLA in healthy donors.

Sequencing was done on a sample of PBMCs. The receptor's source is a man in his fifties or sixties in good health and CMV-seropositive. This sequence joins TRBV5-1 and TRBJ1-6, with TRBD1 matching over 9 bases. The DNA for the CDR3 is TGCGCCAGCGGGCCGGGACAGGGTAATTCACCCCTCCACTTT. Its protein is CASGPGQGNSPLHF.